This paragraph covers one T cell receptor beta chain sequence. This table comes from immunoSEQ multiplex PCR, and its TCRdb copy is limited to in-frame clones, with some not included. The data show about 46,000 clones, about 86% seen once. The sample originates from a study of blood T cell repertoires in COVID-19. The CDR3 length is 13 residues. Per germline, CDR1 SEHNR and CDR2 FQNEAQ (reference sequence). Trimming took 5 bases from V and 6 from J; bases not matched to a gene: 5. This sequence originates from a man older than 75 with active COVID-19. The sample consisted of peripheral blood. The chain combines TRBV7-9 with TRBJ2-7, with 9 bases lining up with TRBD1. CDR3 coding DNA: TGTGCCAGCAGCAGGGACAGGGTTACCGAGCAGTACTTC. Translation: CASSRDRVTEQYF.